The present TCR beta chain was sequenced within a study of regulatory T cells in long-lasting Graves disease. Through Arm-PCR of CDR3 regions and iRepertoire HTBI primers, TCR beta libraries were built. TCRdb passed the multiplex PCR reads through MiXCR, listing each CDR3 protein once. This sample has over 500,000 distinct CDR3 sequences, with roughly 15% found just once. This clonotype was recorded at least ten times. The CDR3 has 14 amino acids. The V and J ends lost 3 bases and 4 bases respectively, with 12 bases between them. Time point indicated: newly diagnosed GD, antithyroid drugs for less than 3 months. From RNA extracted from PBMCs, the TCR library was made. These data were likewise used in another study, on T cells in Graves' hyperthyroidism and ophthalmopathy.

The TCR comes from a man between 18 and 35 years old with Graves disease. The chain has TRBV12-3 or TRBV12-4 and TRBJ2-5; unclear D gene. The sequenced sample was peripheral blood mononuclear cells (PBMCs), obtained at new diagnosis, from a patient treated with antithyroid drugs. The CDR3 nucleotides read TGTGCCAGCAGTTTGAACCTTTTGGGAGAGACCCAGTACTTC. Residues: CASSLNLLGETQYF.